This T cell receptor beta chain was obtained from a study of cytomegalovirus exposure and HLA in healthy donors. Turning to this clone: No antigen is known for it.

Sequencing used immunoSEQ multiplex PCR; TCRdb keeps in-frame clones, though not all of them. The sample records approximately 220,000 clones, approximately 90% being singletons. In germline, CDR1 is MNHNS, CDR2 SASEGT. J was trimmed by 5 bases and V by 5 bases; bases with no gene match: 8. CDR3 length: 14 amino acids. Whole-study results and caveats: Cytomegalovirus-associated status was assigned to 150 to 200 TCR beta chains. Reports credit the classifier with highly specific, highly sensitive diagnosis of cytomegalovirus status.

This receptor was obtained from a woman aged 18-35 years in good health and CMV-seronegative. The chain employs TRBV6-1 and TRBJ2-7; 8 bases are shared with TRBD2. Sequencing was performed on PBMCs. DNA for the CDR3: TGTGCCAGCAGTTGGGGGACTAGAGGCGACGAGCAGTACTTC. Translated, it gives CASSWGTRGDEQYF.